This T cell receptor (beta chain) was found in a study of shared clonotypes between healthy human individuals. Study-wide background: Ranging from 18 to 49 in age, donors were two women and a few men. Regarding the study as a whole: The generation probabilities recorded for non-shared clonotypes fell below those of clonotypes shared by all four donors. Between a handful of donors, naive CD4 clonotypes were shared at a level of about 5.3%.

Study processing details: ImmunoSEQ supplied junction-only sequences lacking quality scores, so filtering was different. Using immunoSEQ multiplex PCR, the repertoire was profiled, and TCRdb retains in-frame clones only, with some absent. Clonal size and the V and J genes are those of that table, whereas D and trimming came from the DNA. The sample lists over 850,000 clones, roughly 74% occurring once. With respect to this clone: The antigen remains unidentified.

This CDR3 has 15 amino acids. Germline CDR1 SNHLY, CDR2 FYNNEI. J lost 9 bases, V lost 6 bases, and 11 bases had no gene match. This clonotype was obtained from a young man in good health. Some clones in this sample may be carry-over from other donors' samples. The V gene is TRBV2, the J gene TRBJ2-7; 13 bases are a match to TRBD2. Sequencing used memory CD4+ T cells from PBMCs. Subset here: CD45RA-negative fraction. CDR3 in amino acids: CASSYTGTSGTWQYF. For the CDR3, the DNA is TGTGCCAGCAGCTATACCGGGACTAGCGGGACGTGGCAGTACTTC.